Each of the 21 T cell receptor beta chains below was sequenced from the same sample in a study of human T cells and chemical hapten exposure. MiXCR was run by TCRdb on the RACE reads, yielding one entry per CDR3 protein. The sample lists some 70,000 distinct CDR3 sequences, about a tenth occurring once. Time point given: pre-sensitization, week 0. The treatment here: therapeutic diphenylcyclopropenone sensitization with weekly scalp DPC. This sample comprised whole blood, obtained in connection with sensitization to the hapten diphenylcyclopropenone (DPC). The receptors originated from a woman between 45 and 65 years old with alopecia areata. Some clones in this sample may be carry-over from other donors' samples.

This clonotype was seen at least ten times. This chain joins TRBV25-1 and TRBJ1-2; D remains ambiguous. Germline V CDR1 and CDR2: MGHDK, SYGVNS. The length of the CDR3 is 16 residues. V dropped 1 base and J dropped 3 bases, with 15 bases sitting between them. CDR3 residues: CASSEWGRATDYGYTF. CDR3 nucleotides: TGTGCCAGCAGTGAATGGGGTCGCGCGACCGACTATGGCTACACCTTC.

This clonotype appeared a few times. J is TRBJ1-2 and V is TRBV29-1; a possible D gene is TRBD1 (6 bases). Germline V CDR1 and CDR2: SQVTM, ANQGSEA. V was pared by 5 bases and J by 2 bases, with 12 bases between. The CDR3 is 13 amino acids. The CDR3 DNA follows: TGCAGCGTTATCGGGACACTGAACTATGGCTACACCTTC. Amino acids: CSVIGTLNYGYTF.

The V and J genes are TRBV5-5 and TRBJ1-6, with D uncertain. The V end was cut by 0 bases, the J end by 9 bases, with 13 bases between. CDR3 length: 15 residues. Germline V CDR1 and CDR2: SGHKS, YYEKEE (reference sequence). The CDR3 region is CASSLDPGFGSPLHF. In DNA form, the CDR3 reads TGTGCCAGCAGCTTGGATCCGGGTTTTGGTTCACCCCTCCACTTT.

The rearrangement uses TRBV7-9 and TRBJ1-2, with D possibly TRBD1 on 5 matching bases. Trimming removed 4 bases at V and 6 bases at J, with 15 bases between. CDR3 length: 14 residues. In germline, CDR1 is SEHNR, CDR2 FQNEAQ (reference sequence). The CDR3 loop reads CASSSELDRNGYTF. The CDR3, as DNA: TGTGCCAGCAGCTCTGAGCTAGACAGAAATGGCTACACCTTC.

This clonotype was recorded many times. CDR3 sequence (DNA): TGTGCCAGCAGCTCCGGTAGTATTAATGAAAAACTGTTTTTT. This encodes CASSSGSINEKLFF. The chain recombines TRBV13 with TRBJ1-4; D remains ambiguous. The CDR3 is 14 residues long. Per the germline V gene, CDR1 is PRHDT and CDR2 is FYEKMQ (reference sequence). The V end lost 4 bases, the J end lost 4 bases, and 10 bases lay between the germline ends.

This clonotype was observed a few times. V gene TRBV7-9 combines with J gene TRBJ2-7, with TRBD1 identical over 10 bases. V lost 5 bases to trimming and J lost 6 bases; unmatched junction nucleotides: 4. The germline CDR1 and CDR2 sequences are SEHNR and FQNEAQ (reference sequence). The CDR3 sequence is 13 residues long. The CDR3 bases are TGTGCCAGCAGCCTTGGGACAGGGGCCGAGCAGTACTTC. Encoded protein: CASSLGTGAEQYF.

This clonotype was recorded many times. This rearrangement joins TRBV29-1 to TRBJ1-2; no clear D. CDR1 and CDR2 (germline): SQVTM, ANQGSEA. CDR3 length equals 15 residues. V gave up 6 bases and J gave up 0 bases, with 17 bases separating them. The CDR3 reads CSVDHPTLANYGYTF. The CDR3 nucleotides read TGCAGCGTAGACCACCCCACATTAGCTAACTATGGCTACACCTTC.

This clonotype was picked up many times. The chain couples TRBV9 to TRBJ2-7; possibly TRBD1 or TRBD2 for D (5 bases each). The CDR3 is 15 residues long. The V and J ends lost 3 bases and 5 bases respectively, with 18 bases between them. Germline assignment: CDR1 SGDLS and CDR2 YYNGEE. The CDR3 reads CASSARYGTSNEQYF. CDR3 coding DNA: TGTGCCAGCAGCGCCCGGTACGGGACCTCTAACGAGCAGTACTTC.

This clonotype was recorded at least ten times. V and J are TRBV3-1 and TRBJ2-5; 8 bases align to TRBD2. From germline, CDR1 is LGHDT and CDR2 YNNKEL (reference sequence). The length of the CDR3 is 15 residues. The V segment lost 4 bases and the J segment 4 bases; nucleotides outside the gene matches: 8. This CDR3 is CASSPPLAGGETQYF. CDR3 bases: TGTGCCAGCAGCCCCCCCTTGGCGGGAGGAGAGACCCAGTACTTC.

This clonotype was picked up many times. The chain combines TRBV5-1 with TRBJ2-1; D may correspond to TRBD1 or TRBD2 (5 bases each). Trimming took off 4 bases at V and 10 bases at J, with 12 bases between the two ends. The CDR3 runs 12 residues. Germline lookup yields CDR1 SGHRS and CDR2 YFSETQ. CDR3 sequence (DNA): TGCGCCAGCAGCGCGGAAGGGGAGGAGCAGTTCTTC. Protein product: CASSAEGEEQFF.

This clonotype has a count of ten or more. V gene TRBV29-1 combines with J gene TRBJ1-1, with a tentative D call TRBD1 (5 bases). Germline V gene sequence: CDR1 SQVTM, CDR2 ANQGSEA. Trimming removed 4 bases at V and 9 bases at J, with 15 bases between. This CDR3 is built from 12 residues. In nucleotides, the CDR3 is TGCAGCGTTGTAGGAACAGGCCCGAAAGCTTTCTTT. It specifies CSVVGTGPKAFF.

There are many counts of this clonotype. The chain carries TRBV18 and TRBJ1-6, with TRBD1 as a possible D gene (6 bases). The germline V gene has CDR1 KGHSH and CDR2 LQKENI. The CDR3 extends over 15 amino acids. V lost 1 base and J lost 9, with 13 bases in between. As DNA, the CDR3 is TGTGCCAGCTCACCACAGGGACAATTCCCTTCACCCCTCCACTTT. Protein product: CASSPQGQFPSPLHF.

CDR3 sequence (DNA): TGTGCCAGCAGCTTAGTGGTGGAGGTACCTGGCAATGAGCAGTTCTTC. It specifies CASSLVVEVPGNEQFF. The chain combines TRBV11-2 with TRBJ2-1; D might be TRBD2 (5 bases). Germline V gene sequence: CDR1 SGHAT, CDR2 FQNNGV. V was shortened by 1 base and J by 6 bases, with 16 bases between the two germline ends. This CDR3 contains 16 residues.

This clonotype has a handful of counts. The chain has TRBV29-1 and TRBJ1-3, with a weak D call TRBD1 (5 bases). From germline, CDR1 is SQVTM and CDR2 ANQGSEA. Deletions cut 4 bases from V and 8 bases from J, with 12 bases between. There are 12 residues in the CDR3. The CDR3 is CSVVGTGDTIYF. The CDR3 DNA reads as TGCAGCGTTGTAGGGACGGGGGACACCATATATTTT.

This clonotype was counted ten times or more. This chain connects TRBV5-1 to TRBJ2-1; TRBD2 might be the D (6 bases). V lost 2 bases and J lost 6, with 12 bases in between. The CDR3 loop spans 14 amino acids. The germline CDR1 and CDR2 sequences are SGHRS and YFSETQ. The CDR3 spells CASSLFGGPNEQFF. The CDR3 nucleotides are TGCGCCAGCAGCTTATTCGGGGGTCCCAATGAGCAGTTCTTC.

This sequence joins TRBV15 and TRBJ2-5; D gene uncertain. CDR1 LNHNV and CDR2 YYDKDF come from the germline V gene (reference sequence). This CDR3 region has 15 residues. With 2 bases removed from V and 5 bases from J, the gap between germline ends came to 15 bases. The DNA of the CDR3 is TGTGCCACCAGCAGAATGAACTCACTCTATGAGACCCAGTACTTC. This translates into CATSRMNSLYETQYF.

This clonotype was counted at least ten times. The V gene is TRBV12-3 or TRBV12-4, the J gene TRBJ1-1, with D possibly being TRBD1 (6 bases). CDR3 length: 15 residues. Trimming left V 5 bases short and J 1 base short, with 14 bases between. As DNA, the CDR3 is TGTGCCAGCAGTCCACCAGAGGGGGAGAACACTGAAGCTTTCTTT. Protein: CASSPPEGENTEAFF.

This clonotype was counted at least ten times. The chain combines TRBV7-3 with TRBJ2-7; 7 nucleotides match TRBD1. The CDR3 spans 14 residues. Trimming removed 5 bases from V and 7 bases from J; junction bases left unmatched: 11. Germline V gene sequence: CDR1 SGHTA, CDR2 FQGTGA. As DNA, the CDR3 is TGTGCCAGCAGCCTTGACAGGGCCTCCAGTGAGCAGTACTTC. It translates to CASSLDRASSEQYF. Combining the CDR3 with reference TRBV7-3 and TRBJ2-7 gives the whole variable domain GAGVSQTPSNKVTEKGKYVELRCDPISGHTALYWYRQSLGQGPEFLIYFQGTGAADDSGLPNDRFFAVRPEGSVSTLKIQRTERGDSAVYLCASSLDRASSEQYFGPGTRLTVT.

This clonotype was observed at least ten times. V usage is TRBV6-1 and J usage is TRBJ1-1, with D tentatively TRBD1 (5 bases). CDR3 size: 14 residues. Trimming shortened V by 6 bases and J by 5 bases, and 16 bases separated the two germline ends. Germline V gene sequence: CDR1 MNHNS, CDR2 SASEGT. The CDR3 DNA reads TGTGCCAGCAGCTGGGACCTCACGAGTACTGAAGCTTTCTTT. Translated: CASSWDLTSTEAFF.

V usage is TRBV20-1 and J usage is TRBJ2-7, with 12 positions matching TRBD1. J gave up 7 bases and V 0 bases, and 7 bases lay outside the gene matches. The CDR3 loop spans 15 amino acids. Germline CDR1 is DFQATT and CDR2 is SNEGSKA (reference sequence). The CDR3 sequence is CSARDMGQGAREQYF. Written as DNA, the CDR3 is TGCAGTGCTAGAGATATGGGACAGGGGGCGCGGGAGCAGTACTTC.

The sample holds many counts of this clonotype. The DNA of the CDR3 is TGTGCCAGCTCACCACCCCTCGGGGGCCACCCCTACGAGCAGTACTTC. It translates to CASSPPLGGHPYEQYF. The chain carries TRBV18 and TRBJ2-7; D may be TRBD1 or TRBD2 (6 bases each). This CDR3 is 16 amino acids long. The germline V and J ends were trimmed by 0 bases and 2 bases, with 14 bases remaining between them. The germline V gene has CDR1 KGHSH and CDR2 LQKENI.